Listed below are T cell receptor beta chains from one sample, sequenced in a study of shared clonotypes between healthy human individuals. The table came from immunoSEQ multiplex PCR; TCRdb's copy has only in-frame clones and leaves some out. The sample shows 2 million to 2.5 million clones, about 92% of them seen only once. Source material: naive CD4+ T cells from PBMCs. The receptors come from a man aged 18-30 years in good health. Some clones in this sample may be carry-over from other donors' samples. Each CDR3 is given with its conserved first and last residue. The D gene is left open where the match is weak. The size entry is marked missing in some rows and otherwise reads once, few, many or a size class.

clone size | J gene | V gene | D gene | CDR3 protein | CDR3 DNA
. | TRBJ1-2 | TRBV6-5 | . | CASSSRGGYTF | TGTGCCAGCAGTTCCCGGGGTGGCTACACCTTC
. | TRBJ1-2 | TRBV28 | TRBD1 | CASSLGQGYYGYTF | TGTGCCAGCAGTTTAGGACAGGGCTACTATGGCTACACCTTC
. | TRBJ1-1 | TRBV6-5 | . | CASRLLSSTEAFF | TGTGCCAGCAGACTTCTCTCATCGACTGAAGCTTTCTTT
once | TRBJ2-6 | TRBV28 | . | CASSFNQRTSGANVLTF | TGTGCCAGCAGTTTTAACCAACGAACCTCTGGGGCCAACGTCCTGACTTTC
once | TRBJ1-1 | TRBV19 | . | CASSPQGGRTEAFF | TGTGCCAGTAGTCCTCAGGGAGGGAGAACTGAAGCTTTCTTT
. | TRBJ2-7 | TRBV28 | TRBD1 | CASSLIDRALGEQYF | TGTGCCAGCAGTTTGATCGACAGGGCCCTTGGGGAGCAGTACTTC
. | TRBJ2-1 | TRBV5-1 | . | CASSLGTDAASYNEQFF | TGCGCCAGCAGCTTGGGGACGGACGCTGCCTCCTACAATGAGCAGTTCTTC
. | TRBJ2-7 | TRBV7-2 | . | CASSLVVNEQYF | TGTGCCAGCAGCTTAGTCGTGAACGAGCAGTACTTC
. | TRBJ1-2 | TRBV4-2 | . | CASSQGNYGYTF | TGTGCCAGCAGCCAGGGAAACTATGGCTACACCTTC
once | TRBJ1-3 | TRBV2 | . | CASREGTGNTIYF | TGTGCCAGCAGGGAGGGCACTGGAAACACCATATATTTT
. | TRBJ2-2 | TRBV5-6 | . | CASSFRSRDNTGELFF | TGTGCCAGCAGCTTTAGGTCCAGGGACAACACCGGGGAGCTGTTTTTT
. | TRBJ2-1 | TRBV4-3 | . | CASSQSEWSPYNEQFF | TGCGCCAGCAGCCAATCGGAGTGGTCCCCCTACAATGAGCAGTTCTTC
. | TRBJ2-5 | TRBV29-1 | . | CSVSLTLQETQYF | TGCAGCGTGTCGTTGACACTCCAAGAGACCCAGTACTTC
. | TRBJ2-3 | TRBV9 | TRBD2 | CASSVESKTSGILVADTQYF | TGTGCCAGCAGCGTAGAGAGTAAGACTAGCGGGATCCTAGTCGCAGATACGCAGTATTTT
. | TRBJ2-1 | TRBV5-1 | TRBD1 | CASSSRDRGRTEQFF | TGCGCCAGCAGCTCCCGGGACAGGGGGCGCACTGAGCAGTTCTTC
. | TRBJ2-5 | TRBV7-6 | . | CASSFGQGPQYF | TGTGCCAGCAGCTTCGGGCAGGGACCCCAGTACTTC
. | TRBJ2-4 | TRBV27 | . | CASSLIGAKNIQYF | TGTGCCAGCAGTTTAATCGGAGCCAAAAACATTCAGTACTTC
. | TRBJ1-5 | TRBV30 | TRBD1 | CAWRGQGSNQPQHF | TGTGCCTGGAGGGGACAGGGAAGCAATCAGCCCCAGCATTTT
. | TRBJ2-5 | TRBV5-1 | TRBD1 | CASSGGSTGEETQYF | TGCGCCAGCAGCGGGGGCTCGACAGGGGAAGAGACCCAGTACTTC
. | TRBJ2-5 | TRBV5-1 | . | CASSRRVHRQETQYF | TGCGCCAGCAGCCGCAGGGTACACCGACAAGAGACCCAGTACTTC
. | TRBJ2-7 | TRBV7-9 | TRBD1 | CASRRDRGREQYF | TGTGCCAGCAGGCGGGACAGGGGGAGGGAGCAGTACTTC
. | TRBJ2-5 | TRBV28 | TRBD1 | CASSSPDRGMETQYF | TGTGCCAGCAGTTCGCCCGACAGGGGAATGGAGACCCAGTACTTC
once | TRBJ1-5 | TRBV28 | TRBD1 | CASSQPRGLGQPQHF | TGTGCCAGCAGTCAGCCAAGGGGGCTAGGACAGCCCCAGCATTTT
. | TRBJ1-2 | TRBV27 | . | CASSPLGGQGYGYTF | TGTGCCAGCAGTCCCCTGGGAGGGCAGGGCTATGGCTACACCTTC
. | TRBJ2-7 | TRBV4-3 | . | CASSQDGAAGLGWQYF | TGCGCCAGCAGCCAAGATGGGGCGGCAGGGTTAGGGTGGCAGTACTTC
once | TRBJ1-2 | TRBV20-1 | . | CSAITLYGYTF | TGCAGTGCCATCACCCTGTATGGCTACACCTTC
. | TRBJ2-7 | TRBV28 | . | CASSSTASYEQYF | TGTGCCAGCAGTTCGACGGCATCCTACGAGCAGTACTTC
. | TRBJ2-6 | TRBV28 | . | CASRRGYTGANVLTF | TGTGCCAGCAGGCGGGGCTACACTGGGGCCAACGTCCTGACTTTC
. | TRBJ2-5 | TRBV5-1 | . | CASSLLRSRGQETQYF | TGCGCCAGCAGCTTGTTGAGGTCGAGGGGCCAAGAGACCCAGTACTTC
. | TRBJ2-1 | TRBV6-5 | TRBD2 | CASSYLAGGYNEQFF | TGTGCCAGCAGTTACCTCGCGGGGGGCTACAATGAGCAGTTCTTC
. | TRBJ2-5 | TRBV5-1 | . | CASSLEGLYQETQYF | TGCGCCAGCAGCTTGGAGGGCCTATACCAAGAGACCCAGTACTTC
. | TRBJ1-1 | TRBV20-1 | . | CSARLGTEAFF | TGCAGTGCTAGGTTGGGGACTGAAGCTTTCTTT
. | TRBJ1-2 | TRBV11-2 | TRBD1 | CASRGQGRNPLGYYGYTF | TGTGCCAGCAGAGGACAGGGGAGGAACCCCTTAGGGTACTATGGCTACACCTTC
. | TRBJ1-3 | TRBV5-1 | TRBD1 | CASSRTGTAQNTIYF | TGCGCCAGCAGCCGCACCGGGACAGCGCAAAACACCATATATTTT
. | TRBJ2-4 | TRBV25-1 | . | CASSERGNIQYF | TGTGCCAGCAGTGAGAGGGGTAACATTCAGTACTTC
. | TRBJ1-2 | TRBV19 | TRBD1 | CASNPTGPRITYGYTF | TGTGCCAGTAACCCGACAGGGCCCCGCATAACCTATGGCTACACCTTC
. | TRBJ1-1 | TRBV4-1 | TRBD1 | CASSSYRGHTEAFF | TGCGCCAGCAGCTCATACAGGGGTCACACTGAAGCTTTCTTT
. | TRBJ1-2 | TRBV10-3 | TRBD1 | CAISDAGGWGYTF | TGTGCCATCAGTGATGCAGGGGGTTGGGGCTACACCTTC
. | TRBJ2-7 | TRBV28 | . | CASRLFGTHNQYF | TGTGCCAGCAGGTTATTCGGGACACATAACCAGTACTTC